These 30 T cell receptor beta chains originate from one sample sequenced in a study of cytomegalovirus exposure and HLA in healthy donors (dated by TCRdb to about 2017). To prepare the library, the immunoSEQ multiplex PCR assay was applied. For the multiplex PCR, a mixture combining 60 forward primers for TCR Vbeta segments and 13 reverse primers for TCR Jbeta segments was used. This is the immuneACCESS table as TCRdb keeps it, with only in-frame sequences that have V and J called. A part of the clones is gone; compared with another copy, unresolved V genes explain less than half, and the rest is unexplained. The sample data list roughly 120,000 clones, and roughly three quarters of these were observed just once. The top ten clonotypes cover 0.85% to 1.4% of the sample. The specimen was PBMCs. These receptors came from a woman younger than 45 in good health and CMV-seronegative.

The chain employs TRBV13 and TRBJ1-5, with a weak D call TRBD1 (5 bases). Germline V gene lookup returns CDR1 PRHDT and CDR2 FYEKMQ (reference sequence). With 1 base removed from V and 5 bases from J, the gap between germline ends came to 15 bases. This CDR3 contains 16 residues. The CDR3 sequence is CASSLVVRDWHQPQHF. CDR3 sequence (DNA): TGTGCCAGCAGCTTAGTGGTGCGGGACTGGCATCAGCCCCAGCATTTT.

The CDR3: CASSQFLAGREEQYF. The CDR3 DNA is TGTGCCAGCAGCCAATTCTTAGCGGGAAGGGAGGAGCAGTACTTC. V gene TRBV4-2 combines with J gene TRBJ2-5; TRBD2 aligns across 8 bases. Germline lookup yields CDR1 LGHNA and CDR2 YNFKEQ. This CDR3 has 15 residues. The trim removed 2 bases at V and 11 bases at J, leaving 13 bases unmatched.

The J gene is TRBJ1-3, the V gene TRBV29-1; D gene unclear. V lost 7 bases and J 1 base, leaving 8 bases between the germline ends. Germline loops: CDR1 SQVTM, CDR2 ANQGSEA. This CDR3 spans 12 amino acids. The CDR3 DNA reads TGCAGCGCGTTAGCGTCTGGAAACACCATATATTTT. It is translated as CSALASGNTIYF.

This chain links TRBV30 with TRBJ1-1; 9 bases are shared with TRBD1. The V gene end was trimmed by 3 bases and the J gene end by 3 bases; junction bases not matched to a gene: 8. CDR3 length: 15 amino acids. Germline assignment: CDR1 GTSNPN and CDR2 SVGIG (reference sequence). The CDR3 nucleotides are TGTGCCTGGAGGGGGAGACAGGGGGTGGACACTGAAGCTTTCTTT. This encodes CAWRGRQGVDTEAFF.

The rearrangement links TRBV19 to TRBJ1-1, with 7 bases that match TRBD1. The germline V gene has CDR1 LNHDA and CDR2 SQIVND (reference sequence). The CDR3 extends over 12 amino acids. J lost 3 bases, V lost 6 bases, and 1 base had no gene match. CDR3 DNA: TGTGCCAGTAGGGGACAGTACACTGAAGCTTTCTTT. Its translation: CASRGQYTEAFF.

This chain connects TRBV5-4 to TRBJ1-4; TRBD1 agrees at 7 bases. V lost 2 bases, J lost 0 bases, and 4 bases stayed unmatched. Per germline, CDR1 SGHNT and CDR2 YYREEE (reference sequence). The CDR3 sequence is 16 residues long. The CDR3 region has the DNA TGTGCCAGCAGCTTAGGGGGCTTCGCAACTAATGAAAAACTGTTTTTT. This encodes CASSLGGFATNEKLFF.

The CDR3 DNA reads TGTGCCAGCAGACCGCAGGGGGCGGGAAATTCACCCCTCCACTTT. It specifies CASRPQGAGNSPLHF. The V call is TRBV27, the J call TRBJ1-6, with TRBD1 matching over 8 bases. The germline V gene has CDR1 MNHEY and CDR2 SMNVEV (reference sequence). The CDR3 length is 15 residues. Trimming at V came to 6 bases and at J to 7 bases, leaving 8 bases not matched to a gene.

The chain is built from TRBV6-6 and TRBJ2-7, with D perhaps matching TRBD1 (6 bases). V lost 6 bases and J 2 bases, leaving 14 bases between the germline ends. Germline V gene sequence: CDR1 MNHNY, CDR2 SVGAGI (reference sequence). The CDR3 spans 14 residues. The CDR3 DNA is TGTGCCAGCAGCACAACAGGGACAACCTACGAGCAGTACTTC. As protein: CASSTTGTTYEQYF.

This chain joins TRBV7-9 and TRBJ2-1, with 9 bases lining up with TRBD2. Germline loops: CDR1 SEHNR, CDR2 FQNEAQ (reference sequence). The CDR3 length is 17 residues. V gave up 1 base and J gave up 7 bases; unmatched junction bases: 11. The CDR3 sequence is CASSLGGASGIRNEQFF. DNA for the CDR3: TGTGCCAGCAGCTTAGGGGGGGCTAGCGGGATCAGGAATGAGCAGTTCTTC. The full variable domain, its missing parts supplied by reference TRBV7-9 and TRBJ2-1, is DTGVSQNPRHKITKRGQNVTFRCDPISEHNRLYWYRQTLGQGPEFLTYFQNEAQLEKSRLLSDRFSAERPKGSFSTLEIQRTEQGDSAMYLCASSLGGASGIRNEQFFGPGTRLTVL.

CDR3 DNA: TGTGCCACCGGTGCGACCAAAAACATTCAGTACTTC. This translates into CATGATKNIQYF. The chain carries TRBV15 and TRBJ2-4; D gene unclear. The CDR3 is made up of 12 amino acids. CDR1 and CDR2 (germline): LNHNV, YYDKDF (reference sequence). Between the trimmed V and J ends, which lost 8 bases and 2 bases, there was a span of 7 bases.

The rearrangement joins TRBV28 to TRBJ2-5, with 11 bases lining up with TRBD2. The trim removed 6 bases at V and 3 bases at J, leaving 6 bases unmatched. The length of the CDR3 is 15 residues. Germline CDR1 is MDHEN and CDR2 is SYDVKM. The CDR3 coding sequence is TGTGCCAGCAGCACGGGGACTAGCGGAGAAGAGACCCAGTACTTC. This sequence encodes CASSTGTSGEETQYF.

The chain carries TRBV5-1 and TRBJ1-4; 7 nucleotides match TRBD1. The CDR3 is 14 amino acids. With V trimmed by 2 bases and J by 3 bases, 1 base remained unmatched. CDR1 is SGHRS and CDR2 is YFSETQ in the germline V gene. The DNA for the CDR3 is TGCGCCAGCAGCTTCCAGGGGGCTAATGAAAAACTGTTTTTT. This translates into CASSFQGANEKLFF.

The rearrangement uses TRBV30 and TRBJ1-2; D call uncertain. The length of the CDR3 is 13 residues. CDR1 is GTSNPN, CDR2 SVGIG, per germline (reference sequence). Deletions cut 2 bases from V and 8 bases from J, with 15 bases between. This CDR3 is CAWSISITVGYTF. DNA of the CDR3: TGTGCCTGGAGTATTAGTATCACAGTCGGCTACACCTTC.

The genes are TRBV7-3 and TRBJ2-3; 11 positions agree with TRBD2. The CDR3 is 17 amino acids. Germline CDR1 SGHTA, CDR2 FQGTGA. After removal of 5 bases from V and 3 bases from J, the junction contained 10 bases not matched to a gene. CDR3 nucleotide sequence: TGTGCCAGCAGCCCCGCAAGACTAGCGGGAATGACAGATACGCAGTATTTT. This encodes CASSPARLAGMTDTQYF.

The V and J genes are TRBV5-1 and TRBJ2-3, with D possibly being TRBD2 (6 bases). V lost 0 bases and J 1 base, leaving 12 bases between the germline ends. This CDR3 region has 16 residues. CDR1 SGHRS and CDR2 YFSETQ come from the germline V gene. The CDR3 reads CASSLALGEGTDTQYF. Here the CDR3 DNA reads TGCGCCAGCAGCTTGGCCTTAGGGGAGGGCACAGATACGCAGTATTTT.

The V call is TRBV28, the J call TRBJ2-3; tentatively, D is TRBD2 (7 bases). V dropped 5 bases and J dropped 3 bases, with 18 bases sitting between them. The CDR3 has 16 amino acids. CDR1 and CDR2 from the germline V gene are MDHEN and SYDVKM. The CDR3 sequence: CASSPGGRGATDTQYF. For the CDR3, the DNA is TGTGCCAGCAGTCCGGGAGGCAGGGGAGCGACAGATACGCAGTATTTT.

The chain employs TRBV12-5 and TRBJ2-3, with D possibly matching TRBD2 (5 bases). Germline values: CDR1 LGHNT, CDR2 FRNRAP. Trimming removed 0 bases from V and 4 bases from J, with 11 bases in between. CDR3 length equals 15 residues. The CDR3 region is CASGLVLGSADTQYF. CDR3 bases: TGTGCTAGTGGTTTGGTACTTGGGAGCGCAGATACGCAGTATTTT.

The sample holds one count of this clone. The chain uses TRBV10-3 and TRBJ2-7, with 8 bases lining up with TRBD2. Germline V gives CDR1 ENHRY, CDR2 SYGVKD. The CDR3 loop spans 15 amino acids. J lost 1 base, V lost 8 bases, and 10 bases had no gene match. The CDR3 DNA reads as TGTGCCATCGGAAGTCTAGCGGGCAATTCCTACGAGCAGTACTTC. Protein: CAIGSLAGNSYEQYF.

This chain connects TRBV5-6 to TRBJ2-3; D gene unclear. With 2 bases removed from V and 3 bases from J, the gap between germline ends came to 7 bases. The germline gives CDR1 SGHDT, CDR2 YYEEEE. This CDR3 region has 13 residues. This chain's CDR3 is CASSLAPTDTQYF. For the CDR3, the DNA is TGTGCCAGCAGCTTAGCCCCAACAGATACGCAGTATTTT. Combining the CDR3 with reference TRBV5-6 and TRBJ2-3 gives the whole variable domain DAGVTQSPTHLIKTRGQQVTLRCSPKSGHDTVSWYQQALGQGPQFIFQYYEEEERQRGNFPDRFSGHQFPNYSSELNVNALLLGDSALYLCASSLAPTDTQYFGPGTRLTVL.

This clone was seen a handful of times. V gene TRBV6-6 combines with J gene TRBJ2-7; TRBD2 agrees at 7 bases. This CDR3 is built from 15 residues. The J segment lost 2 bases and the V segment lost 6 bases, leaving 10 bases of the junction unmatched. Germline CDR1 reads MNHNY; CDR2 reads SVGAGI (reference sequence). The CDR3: CASSPPGGQAYEQYF. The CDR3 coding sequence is TGTGCCAGCAGCCCCCCGGGAGGCCAGGCCTACGAGCAGTACTTC.

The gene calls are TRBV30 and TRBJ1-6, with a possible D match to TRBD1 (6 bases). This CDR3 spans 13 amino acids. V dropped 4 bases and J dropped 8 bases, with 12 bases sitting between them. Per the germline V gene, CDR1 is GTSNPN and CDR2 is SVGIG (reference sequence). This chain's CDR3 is CAWTGTSYSPLHF. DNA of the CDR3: TGTGCCTGGACGGGGACAAGTTATTCACCCCTCCACTTT. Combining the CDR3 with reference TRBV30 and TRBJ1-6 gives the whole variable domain SQTIHQWPATLVQPVGSPLSLECTVEGTSNPNLYWYRQAAGRGLQLLFYSVGIGQISSEVPQNLSASRPQDRQFILSSKKLLLSDSGFYLCAWTGTSYSPLHFGNGTRLTVT.

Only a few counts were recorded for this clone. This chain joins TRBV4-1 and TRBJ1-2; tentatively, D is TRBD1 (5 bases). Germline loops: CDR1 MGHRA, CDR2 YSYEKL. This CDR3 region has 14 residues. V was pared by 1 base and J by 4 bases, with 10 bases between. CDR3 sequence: CASSQGRQFYGYTF. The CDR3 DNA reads TGCGCCAGCAGCCAAGGGAGACAGTTCTATGGCTACACCTTC.

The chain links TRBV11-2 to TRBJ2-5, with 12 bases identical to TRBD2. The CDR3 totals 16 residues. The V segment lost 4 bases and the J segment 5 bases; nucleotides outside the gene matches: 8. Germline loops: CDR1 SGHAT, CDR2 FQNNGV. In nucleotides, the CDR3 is TGTGCCAGCAGCTCCCGACTAGCGGGGGTGGTCGAGACCCAGTACTTC. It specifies CASSSRLAGVVETQYF.

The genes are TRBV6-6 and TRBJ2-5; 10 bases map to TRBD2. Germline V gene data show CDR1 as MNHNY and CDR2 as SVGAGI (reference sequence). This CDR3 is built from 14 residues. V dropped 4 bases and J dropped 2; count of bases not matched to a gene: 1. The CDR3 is CASSLAGGQETQYF. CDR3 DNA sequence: TGTGCCAGCAGTTTAGCGGGGGGACAAGAGACCCAGTACTTC.

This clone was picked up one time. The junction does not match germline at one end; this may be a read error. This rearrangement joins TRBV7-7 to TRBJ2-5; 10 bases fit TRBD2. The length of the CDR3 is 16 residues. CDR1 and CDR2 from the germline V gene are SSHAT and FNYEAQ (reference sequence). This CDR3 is CASSPPYLAGGETQYF. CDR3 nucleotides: TGTGCTAGCAGCCCACCCTACTTAGCGGGGGGAGAGACCCAGTACTTC.

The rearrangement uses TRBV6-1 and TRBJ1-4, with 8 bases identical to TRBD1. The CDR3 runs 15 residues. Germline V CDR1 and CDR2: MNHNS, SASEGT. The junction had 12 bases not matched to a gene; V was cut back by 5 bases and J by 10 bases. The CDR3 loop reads CASSSQGAEVGKLFF. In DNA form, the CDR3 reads TGTGCCAGCAGTTCCCAGGGGGCGGAGGTCGGAAAACTGTTTTTT.

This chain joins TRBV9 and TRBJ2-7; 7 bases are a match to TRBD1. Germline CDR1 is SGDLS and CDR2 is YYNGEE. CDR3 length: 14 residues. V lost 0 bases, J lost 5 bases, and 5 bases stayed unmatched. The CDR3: CASSVGRTGHEQYF. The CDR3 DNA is TGTGCCAGCAGCGTAGGCCGGACAGGCCACGAGCAGTACTTC.

The CDR3 region is CASSPRGASETQYF. The CDR3 DNA reads TGTGCCAGTAGTCCCCGGGGGGCCAGCGAGACCCAGTACTTC. The rearrangement links TRBV19 to TRBJ2-5, with D possibly TRBD2 on 7 matching bases. CDR1 is LNHDA and CDR2 is SQIVND in the germline V gene (reference sequence). The CDR3 has 14 residues. V was pared by 5 bases and J by 5 bases, with 15 bases between.

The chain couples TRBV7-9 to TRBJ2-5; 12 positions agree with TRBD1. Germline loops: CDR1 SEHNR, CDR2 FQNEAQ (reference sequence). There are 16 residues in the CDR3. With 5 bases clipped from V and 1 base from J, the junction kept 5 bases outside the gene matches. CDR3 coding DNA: TGTGCCAGCAGCCTTGGGACAGGGGGCCCCCAAGAGACCCAGTACTTC. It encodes CASSLGTGGPQETQYF.

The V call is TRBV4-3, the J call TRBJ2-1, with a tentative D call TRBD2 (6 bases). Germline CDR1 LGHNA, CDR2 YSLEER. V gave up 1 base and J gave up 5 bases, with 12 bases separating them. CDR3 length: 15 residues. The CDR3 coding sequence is TGCGCCAGCAGCCAAGTAGGGAGGCCCAACAATGAGCAGTTCTTC. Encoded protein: CASSQVGRPNNEQFF.